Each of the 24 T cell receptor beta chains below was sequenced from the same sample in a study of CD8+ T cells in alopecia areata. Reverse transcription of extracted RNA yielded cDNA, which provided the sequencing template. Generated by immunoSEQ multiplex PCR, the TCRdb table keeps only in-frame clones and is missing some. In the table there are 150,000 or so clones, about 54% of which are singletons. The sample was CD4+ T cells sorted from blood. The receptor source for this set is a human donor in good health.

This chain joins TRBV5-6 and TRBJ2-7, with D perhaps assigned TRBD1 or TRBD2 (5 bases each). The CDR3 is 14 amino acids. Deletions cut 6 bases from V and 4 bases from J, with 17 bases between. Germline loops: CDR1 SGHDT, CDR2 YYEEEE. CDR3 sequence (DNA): TGTGCCAGCACCCCCCTGGGGGACCTATACGAGCAGTACTTC. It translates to CASTPLGDLYEQYF.

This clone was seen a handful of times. CDR3 loop: CASSLGDEKLFF. CDR3 in DNA: TGTGCCAGCAGCTTGGGGGATGAAAAACTGTTTTTT. The gene calls are TRBV5-5 and TRBJ1-4, with D unresolved. CDR1 SGHKS and CDR2 YYEKEE come from the germline V gene (reference sequence). This CDR3 is 12 amino acids long. V lost 0 bases to trimming and J lost 6 bases, with 3 bases between them.

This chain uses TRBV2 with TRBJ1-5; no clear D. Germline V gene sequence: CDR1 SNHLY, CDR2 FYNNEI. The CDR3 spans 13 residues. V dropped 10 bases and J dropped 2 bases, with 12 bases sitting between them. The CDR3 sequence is CAKGDPGNQPQHF. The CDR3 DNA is TGTGCCAAGGGAGACCCGGGCAATCAGCCCCAGCATTTT.

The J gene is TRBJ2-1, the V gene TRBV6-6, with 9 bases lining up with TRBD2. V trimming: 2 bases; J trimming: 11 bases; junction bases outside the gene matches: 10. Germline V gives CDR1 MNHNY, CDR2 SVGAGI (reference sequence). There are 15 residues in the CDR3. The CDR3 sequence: CASSYSAGGLGKQFF. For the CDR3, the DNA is TGTGCCAGCAGTTACAGTGCGGGAGGGTTGGGTAAGCAGTTCTTC.

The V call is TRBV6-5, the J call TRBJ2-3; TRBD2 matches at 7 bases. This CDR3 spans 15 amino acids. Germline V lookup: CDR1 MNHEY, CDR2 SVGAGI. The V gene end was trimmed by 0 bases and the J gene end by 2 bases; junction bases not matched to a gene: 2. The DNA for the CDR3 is TGTGCCAGCAGTTACTCGGGAGGGATCACAGATACGCAGTATTTT. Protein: CASSYSGGITDTQYF.

The CDR3 bases are TGTGCCTGGAGTGCAAAGGGACTAAACACCGGGGAGCTGTTTTTT. Amino acids: CAWSAKGLNTGELFF. The V and J genes are TRBV30 and TRBJ2-2; TRBD2 matches at 7 bases. In germline, CDR1 is GTSNPN, CDR2 SVGIG (reference sequence). J lost 2 bases, V lost 1 base, and 4 bases had no gene match. There are 15 residues in the CDR3.

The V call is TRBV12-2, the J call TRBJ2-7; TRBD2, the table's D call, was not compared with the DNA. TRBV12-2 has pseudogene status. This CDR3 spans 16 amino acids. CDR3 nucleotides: TGTGCAAGTCGCCGGAAAGTACGGGGGTGCGGGAACGAGCAGTACTTC. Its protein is CASRRKVRGCGNEQYF.

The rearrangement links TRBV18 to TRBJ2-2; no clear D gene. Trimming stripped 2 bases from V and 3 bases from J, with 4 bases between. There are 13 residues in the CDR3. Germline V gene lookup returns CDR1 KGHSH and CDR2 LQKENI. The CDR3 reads CASSPIDTGELFF. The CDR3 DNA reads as TGTGCCAGCTCACCAATCGACACCGGGGAGCTGTTTTTT.

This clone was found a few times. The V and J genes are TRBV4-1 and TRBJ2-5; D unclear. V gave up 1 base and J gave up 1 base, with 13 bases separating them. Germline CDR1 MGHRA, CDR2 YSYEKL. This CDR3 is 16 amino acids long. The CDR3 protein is CASSQAGWGPQETQYF. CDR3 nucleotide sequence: TGCGCCAGCAGCCAAGCGGGCTGGGGTCCCCAAGAGACCCAGTACTTC.

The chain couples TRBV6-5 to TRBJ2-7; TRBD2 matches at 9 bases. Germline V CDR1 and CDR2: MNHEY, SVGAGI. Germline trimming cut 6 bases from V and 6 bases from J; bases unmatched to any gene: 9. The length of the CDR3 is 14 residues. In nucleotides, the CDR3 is TGTGCCAGCAGCCGCGGGAGGGCCCAGGGCGAGCAGTACTTC. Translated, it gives CASSRGRAQGEQYF.

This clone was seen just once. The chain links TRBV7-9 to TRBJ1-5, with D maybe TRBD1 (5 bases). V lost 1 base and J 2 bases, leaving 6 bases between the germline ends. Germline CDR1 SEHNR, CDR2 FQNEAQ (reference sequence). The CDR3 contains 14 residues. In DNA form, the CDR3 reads TGTGCCAGCAGCTTAGTAGGGGGCAATCAGCCCCAGCATTTT. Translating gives CASSLVGGNQPQHF.

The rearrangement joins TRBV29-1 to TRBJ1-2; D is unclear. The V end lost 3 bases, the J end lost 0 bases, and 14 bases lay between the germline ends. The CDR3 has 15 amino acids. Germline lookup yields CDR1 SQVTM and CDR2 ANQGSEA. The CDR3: CSVEKGSSANYGYTF. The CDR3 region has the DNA TGCAGCGTTGAGAAGGGTAGTTCAGCTAACTATGGCTACACCTTC.

DNA of the CDR3: TGTGCCAGCAGCTTCGACGTGACGACAGATACGCAGTATTTT. Its protein product is CASSFDVTTDTQYF. The chain has TRBV7-2 and TRBJ2-3; D remains ambiguous. The V end lost 3 bases, the J end lost 3 bases, and 10 bases lay between the germline ends. CDR1 SGHTA and CDR2 FQGNSA come from the germline V gene. The CDR3 sequence is 14 residues long.

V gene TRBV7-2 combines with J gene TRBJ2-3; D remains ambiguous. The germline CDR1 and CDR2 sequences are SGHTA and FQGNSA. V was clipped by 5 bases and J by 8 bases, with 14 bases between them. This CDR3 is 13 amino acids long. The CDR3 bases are TGTGCCAGCAGCCGTACTGACGGTGCTACGCAGTATTTT. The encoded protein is CASSRTDGATQYF.

For the CDR3, the DNA is TGTGCCAGCAGCCAAGGGATCGCCATCAGGGCAGAGACCCAGTACTTC. This translates into CASSQGIAIRAETQYF. The genes are TRBV4-2 and TRBJ2-5; maybe TRBD1 (5 bases). This CDR3 is built from 16 residues. Germline V gene data show CDR1 as LGHNA and CDR2 as YNFKEQ. V was trimmed by 1 base and J by 4 bases, leaving 16 bases between them.

CDR3 in DNA: TGCGCCAGCAGTCGAGCACGGAGCCAGCCCCAGCATTTT. It encodes CASSRARSQPQHF. The chain links TRBV23-1 to TRBJ1-5; no firm D call. TRBV23-1 is placed among ORFs of uncertain function. The ends were cut back, 4 bases at V and 7 bases at J, with 11 bases in the middle. CDR3 length equals 13 residues.

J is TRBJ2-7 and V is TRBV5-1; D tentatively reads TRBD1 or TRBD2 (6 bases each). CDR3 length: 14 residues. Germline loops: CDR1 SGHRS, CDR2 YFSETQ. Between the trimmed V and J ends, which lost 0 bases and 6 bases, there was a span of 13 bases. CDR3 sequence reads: CASSLGGGGGEQYF. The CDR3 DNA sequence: TGCGCCAGCAGCTTGGGAGGTGGAGGGGGCGAGCAGTACTTC.

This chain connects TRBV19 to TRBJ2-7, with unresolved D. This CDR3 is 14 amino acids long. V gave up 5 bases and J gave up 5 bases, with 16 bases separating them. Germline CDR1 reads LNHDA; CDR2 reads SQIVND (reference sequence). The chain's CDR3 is CASSPYPRTHEQYF. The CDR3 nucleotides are TGTGCCAGTAGTCCCTACCCCCGGACCCACGAGCAGTACTTC. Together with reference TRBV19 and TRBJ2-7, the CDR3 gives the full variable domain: DGGITQSPKYLFRKEGQNVTLSCEQNLNHDAMYWYRQDPGQGLRLIYYSQIVNDFQKGDIAEGYSVSREKKESFPLTVTSAQKNPTAFYLCASSPYPRTHEQYFGPGTRLTVT.

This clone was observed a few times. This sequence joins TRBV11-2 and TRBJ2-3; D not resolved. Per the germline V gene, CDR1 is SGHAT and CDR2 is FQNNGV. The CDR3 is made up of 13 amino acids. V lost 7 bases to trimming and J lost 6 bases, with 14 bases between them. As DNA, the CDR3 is TGTGCCAGCATCGGTCGCGCCAGGGATACGCAGTATTTT. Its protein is CASIGRARDTQYF.

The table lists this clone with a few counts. The CDR3 is CASSLSQGASEAFF. DNA of the CDR3: TGTGCCAGCAGCTTAAGTCAGGGGGCCTCTGAAGCTTTCTTT. V usage is TRBV7-9 and J usage is TRBJ1-1; TRBD1 matches at 8 bases. Looked up from germline, CDR1 is SEHNR and CDR2 is FQNEAQ (reference sequence). The CDR3 spans 14 residues. Losses at the gene ends were 2 bases for V and 6 bases for J; bases not matched to a gene: 5.

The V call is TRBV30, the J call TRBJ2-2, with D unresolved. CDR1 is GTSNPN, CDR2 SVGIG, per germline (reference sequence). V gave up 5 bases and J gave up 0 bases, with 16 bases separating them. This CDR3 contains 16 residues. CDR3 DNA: TGTGCCTGGGCACGCCGAGCGACAACGAACACCGGGGAGCTGTTTTTT. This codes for CAWARRATTNTGELFF.

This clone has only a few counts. CDR3 DNA sequence: TGCAGTGCTCCGATATATAACGAGCAGTACTTC. The encoded protein is CSAPIYNEQYF. The chain carries TRBV20-1 and TRBJ2-7; no firm D call. CDR1 and CDR2 from the germline V gene are DFQATT and SNEGSKA (reference sequence). The CDR3 has 11 amino acids. Trimming removed 5 bases at V and 5 bases at J, with 10 bases between.

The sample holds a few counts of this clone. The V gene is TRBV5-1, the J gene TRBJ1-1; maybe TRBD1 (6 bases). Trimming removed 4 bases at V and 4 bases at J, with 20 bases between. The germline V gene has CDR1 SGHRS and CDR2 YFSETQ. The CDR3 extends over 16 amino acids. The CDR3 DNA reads TGCGCCAGCAGCCTAGGATCAGACTGGACAGTCACTGAAGCTTTCTTT. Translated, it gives CASSLGSDWTVTEAFF.

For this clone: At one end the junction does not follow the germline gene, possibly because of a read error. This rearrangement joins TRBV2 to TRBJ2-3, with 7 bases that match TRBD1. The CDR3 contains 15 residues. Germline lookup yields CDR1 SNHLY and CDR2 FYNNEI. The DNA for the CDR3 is TGTGCCAGCAGTGGGACAGGCGCTAGCACAAATACGCAGTATTTT. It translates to CASSGTGASTNTQYF. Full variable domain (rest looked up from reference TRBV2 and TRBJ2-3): EPEVTQTPSHQVTQMGQEVILRCVPISNHLYFYWYRQILGQKVEFLVSFYNNEISEKSEIFDDQFSVERPDGSNFTLKIRSTKLEDSAMYFCASSGTGASTNTQYFGPGTRLTVL.